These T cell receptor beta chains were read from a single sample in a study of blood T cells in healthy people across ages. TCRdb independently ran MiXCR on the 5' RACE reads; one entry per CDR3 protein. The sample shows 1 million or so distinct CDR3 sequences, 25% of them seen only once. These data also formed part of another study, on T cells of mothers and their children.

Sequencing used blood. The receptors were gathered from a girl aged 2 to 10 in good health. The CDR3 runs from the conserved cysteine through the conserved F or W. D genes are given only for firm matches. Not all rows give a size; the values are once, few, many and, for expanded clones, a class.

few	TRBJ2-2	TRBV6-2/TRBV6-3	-	CASSGDLHSNTGELFF	TGTGCCAGCAGTGGGGACCTTCACTCGAACACCGGGGAGCTGTTTTTT
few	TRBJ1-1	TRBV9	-	CASTPGSGMNTEAFF	TGTGCCAGCACCCCAGGCAGTGGGATGAACACTGAAGCTTTCTTT
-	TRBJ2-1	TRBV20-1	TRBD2	CSARSFLAEAYNEQFF	TGCAGTGCTAGATCCTTTCTAGCGGAAGCCTACAATGAGCAGTTCTTC
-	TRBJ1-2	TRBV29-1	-	CSITTADDGYTF	TGCAGCATTACCACAGCAGACGATGGCTACACCTTC
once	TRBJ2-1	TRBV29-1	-	CSVEDRASDEQFF	TGCAGCGTTGAAGATCGGGCTAGCGACGAGCAGTTCTTC
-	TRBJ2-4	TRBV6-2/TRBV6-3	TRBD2	CASSFTSGGASLYF	TGTGCCAGCAGTTTTACTAGCGGGGGGGCATCGCTGTACTTC
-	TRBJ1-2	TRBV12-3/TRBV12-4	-	CASWTDRLHGYTF	TGTGCCAGCTGGACAGATCGCCTGCATGGCTACACCTTC
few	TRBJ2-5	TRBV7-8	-	CASSDQLYQETQYF	TGTGCCAGCTCAGACCAATTGTACCAAGAGACCCAGTACTTC
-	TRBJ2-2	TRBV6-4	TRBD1	CASRHRGETGELFF	TGTGCCAGCAGGCACAGGGGGGAGACCGGGGAGCTGTTTTTT
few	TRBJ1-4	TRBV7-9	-	CASSPAEDFAEKLFF	TGTGCCAGCAGCCCAGCGGAGGACTTCGCTGAAAAACTGTTTTTT
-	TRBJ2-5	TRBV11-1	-	CASSLRGLPTSETQYF	TGTGCCAGCAGCTTACGGGGACTGCCTACGTCCGAGACCCAGTACTTC
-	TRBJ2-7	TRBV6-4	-	CASSEGAQYEQYF	TGTGCCAGCAGTGAAGGGGCACAGTACGAGCAGTACTTC
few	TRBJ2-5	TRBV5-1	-	CASSFQGGREETQYF	TGCGCCAGCAGCTTCCAAGGGGGACGCGAAGAGACCCAGTACTTC
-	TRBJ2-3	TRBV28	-	CASTPVKGSQTDTQYF	TGTGCCAGCACCCCGGTGAAGGGTTCTCAAACAGATACGCAGTATTTT
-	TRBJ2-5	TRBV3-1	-	CASSQERTVQETQYF	TGTGCCAGCAGCCAAGAACGGACAGTCCAAGAGACCCAGTACTTC
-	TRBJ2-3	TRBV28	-	CASSLRTEVGNTQYF	TGTGCCAGCAGTCTCCGGACCGAAGTTGGGAATACGCAGTATTTT
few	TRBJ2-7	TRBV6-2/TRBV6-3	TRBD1	CASKEGDRPYEQYF	TGTGCCAGCAAAGAAGGGGACAGACCCTACGAGCAGTACTTC
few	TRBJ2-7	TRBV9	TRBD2	CASSAPGTSGSRPYEQYF	TGTGCCAGCAGCGCGCCGGGGACTAGCGGGAGTAGGCCCTACGAGCAGTACTTC
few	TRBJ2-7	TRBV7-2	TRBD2	CASSLILGREWEQYF	TGTGCCAGCAGCTTAATTTTGGGGAGGGAGTGGGAGCAGTACTTC
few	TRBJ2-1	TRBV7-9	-	CASSFLENEQFF	TGTGCCAGCAGCTTTTTGGAGAATGAGCAGTTCTTC
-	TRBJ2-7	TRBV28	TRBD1	CASSWGQKRTYEQYF	TGTGCCAGCAGTTGGGGACAGAAGAGGACCTACGAGCAGTACTTC
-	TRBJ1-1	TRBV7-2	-	CAGSENPDEAFF	TGTGCCGGCAGCGAAAACCCAGACGAAGCTTTCTTT
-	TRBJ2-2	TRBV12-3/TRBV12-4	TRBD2	CASSLVSGRPTTGELFF	TGTGCCAGCAGTTTGGTTAGCGGGAGGCCTACCACCGGGGAGCTGTTTTTT
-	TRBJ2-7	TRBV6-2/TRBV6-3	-	CASNQVPYEQYF	TGTGCCAGCAATCAAGTCCCCTACGAGCAGTACTTC
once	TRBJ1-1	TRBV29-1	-	CCVANRLNTEAFF	TGCTGCGTTGCAAACAGGTTGAACACTGAAGCTTTCTTT
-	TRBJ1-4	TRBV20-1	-	CSARDLKDNNEKLFF	TGCAGTGCTAGAGATCTGAAGGATAATAATGAAAAACTGTTTTTT
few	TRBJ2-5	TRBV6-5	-	CASSYANGGGPYF	TGTGCCAGCAGTTACGCCAACGGCGGGGGCCCTTACTTC
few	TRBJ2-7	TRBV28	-	CASSLIAAYEQHF	TGTGCCAGCAGTTTAATAGCGGCCTACGAGCAGCACTTC
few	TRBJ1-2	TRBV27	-	CASSPDRLADGYTF	TGTGCCAGCAGTCCAGACAGGTTGGCGGATGGCTACACCTTC
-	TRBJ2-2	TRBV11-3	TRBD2	CASSAVKRGGLGRTGELFF	TGTGCCAGCAGCGCCGTTAAGCGGGGGGGCCTCGGACGAACCGGGGAGCTGTTTTTT
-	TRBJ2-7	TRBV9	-	CASSVGSRGPYEQYF	TGTGCCAGCAGCGTAGGGAGCAGGGGTCCCTACGAGCAGTACTTC
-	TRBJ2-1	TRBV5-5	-	CASTRSGTEYNEQFF	TGTGCCAGCACCCGCTCCGGGACGGAATACAATGAGCAGTTCTTC
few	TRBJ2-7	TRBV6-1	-	CASNPGAYEQYF	TGTGCCAGCAACCCAGGAGCCTACGAGCAGTACTTC
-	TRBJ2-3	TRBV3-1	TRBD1	CASSQPADRGLSDTQYF	TGTGCCAGCAGCCAGCCCGCGGACAGGGGTTTGTCAGATACGCAGTATTTT
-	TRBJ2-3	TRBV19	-	CASMTVEDTDTQYF	TGTGCCAGCATGACCGTAGAGGACACAGATACGCAGTATTTT
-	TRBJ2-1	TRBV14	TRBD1	CASSQEQGAYNEQFF	TGTGCCAGCAGCCAAGAGCAGGGGGCCTACAATGAGCAGTTCTTC
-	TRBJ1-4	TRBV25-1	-	CASHSLEEKLFF	TGTGCCAGTCACTCACTGGAAGAAAAACTGTTTTTT
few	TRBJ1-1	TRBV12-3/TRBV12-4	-	CASSGGVQNTEAFF	TGTGCCAGCAGTGGCGGGGTACAGAACACTGAAGCTTTCTTT
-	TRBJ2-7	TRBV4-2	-	CASSQVTGSSYEQYF	TGTGCCAGCAGCCAAGTAACGGGGAGCTCCTACGAGCAGTACTTC
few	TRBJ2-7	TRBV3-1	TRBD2	CASSRGLAGSGEQYF	TGTGCCAGCAGCCGGGGCCTAGCGGGGTCTGGAGAGCAGTACTTC
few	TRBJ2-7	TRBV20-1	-	CSASPPHRGPSYEQYF	TGCAGTGCTAGCCCTCCCCACCGGGGACCATCCTACGAGCAGTACTTC
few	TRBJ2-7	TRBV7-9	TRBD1	CASSLSATGYEQYF	TGTGCCAGCAGCTTATCTGCGACAGGGTACGAGCAGTACTTC
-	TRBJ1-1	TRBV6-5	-	CASSYLQGSTEAFF	TGTGCCAGCAGTTACCTACAGGGCAGCACTGAAGCTTTCTTT
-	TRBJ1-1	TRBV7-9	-	CASSRNRLRSTGTTEAFF	TGTGCCAGCAGCCGGAATCGGCTAAGGAGCACAGGGACCACTGAAGCTTTCTTT
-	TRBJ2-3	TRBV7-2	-	CASSLVVLAPDTQYF	TGTGCCAGCAGCTTAGTGGTCCTAGCGCCAGATACGCAGTATTTT
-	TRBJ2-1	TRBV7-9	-	CASSLVGAETYNEQFF	TGTGCCAGCAGCTTAGTAGGGGCCGAGACGTACAATGAGCAGTTCTTC
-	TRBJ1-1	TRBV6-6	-	CASNLGPAFTAAFF	TGTGCCAGCAATTTGGGCCCAGCCTTCACTGCAGCTTTCTTT
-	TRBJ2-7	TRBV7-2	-	CASSLGAEYEQYF	TGTGCCAGCAGCTTAGGGGCCGAGTACGAGCAGTACTTC
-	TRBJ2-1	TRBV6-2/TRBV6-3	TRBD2	CASSYSNVGLAGDEQFF	TGTGCCAGCAGTTACTCGAATGTGGGACTAGCGGGGGATGAGCAGTTCTTC
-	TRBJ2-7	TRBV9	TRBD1	CASSVGQTGGNEQYF	TGTGCCAGCAGCGTAGGTCAGACAGGGGGCAACGAGCAGTACTTC
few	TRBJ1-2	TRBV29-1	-	CSVHIRNYGYTF	TGCAGCGTTCACATCCGCAACTATGGCTACACCTTC
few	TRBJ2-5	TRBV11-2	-	CASGSDLRQETQYF	TGTGCCAGCGGTTCGGACCTTAGGCAAGAGACCCAGTACTTC
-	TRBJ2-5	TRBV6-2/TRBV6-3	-	CASSSRTLPQETQYF	TGTGCCAGCAGTTCACGGACGCTCCCCCAAGAGACCCAGTACTTC
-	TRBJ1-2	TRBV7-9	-	CASSSRADLGYTF	TGTGCCAGCAGCTCCCGAGCTGACCTTGGCTACACCTTC
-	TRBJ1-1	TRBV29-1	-	CSVLFRTNTEAFF	TGCAGCGTTCTGTTCAGGACGAACACTGAAGCTTTCTTT
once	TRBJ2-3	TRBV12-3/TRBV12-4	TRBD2	CASSLKAPFTSGDTDTQYF	TGTGCCAGCAGTTTAAAAGCTCCCTTTACTAGCGGGGACACAGATACGCAGTATTTT
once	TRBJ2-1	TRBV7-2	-	CASSLGQVHEQFF	TGTGCCAGCAGCCTAGGACAAGTTCATGAGCAGTTCTTC
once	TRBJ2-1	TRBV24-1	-	CATSDPQGNEQFF	TGTGCCACCAGTGATCCCCAGGGGAATGAGCAGTTCTTC
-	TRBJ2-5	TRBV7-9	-	CASRPQFGRDETQYF	TGTGCCAGCAGACCCCAATTTGGACGGGACGAGACCCAGTACTTC